What follows are 4 T cell receptor beta chains derived from one specimen sequenced in a study of T-cell reconstitution after alpha-beta-depleted transplantation in children. TCRbeta library construction was performed incorporating unique molecular identifiers. One entry per CDR3 protein results from TCRdb running MiXCR on the PCR reads. The data hold around 450,000 distinct CDR3 sequences, with over 40% observed a single time. Sequencing was performed on PBMCs, taken before TCRalphabeta/CD19-depleted stem cell transplant. The receptors were gathered from a girl aged 2-9 years with aplastic anemia, due to receive a stem cell transplant.

V and J are TRBV20-1 and TRBJ1-4; no reliable D call. Trimming took 6 bases from V and 0 from J, leaving 8 bases between them. Per germline, CDR1 DFQATT and CDR2 SNEGSKA (reference sequence). The CDR3 loop spans 13 amino acids. The CDR3 region has the DNA TGCAGTGCGAGGCATGCAACTAATGAAAAACTGTTTTTT. Amino acids: CSARHATNEKLFF.

This clonotype has more than one count but fewer than ten. The chain uses TRBV5-6 and TRBJ2-5, with a tentative D call TRBD2 (5 bases). Germline V lookup: CDR1 SGHDT, CDR2 YYEEEE. The V gene lost 1 base and the J gene lost 7 bases, with 20 bases spanning the gap. The CDR3 loop spans 16 amino acids. In nucleotides, the CDR3 is TGTGCCAGCAGCTTGCTGAGTTCTAGCCGGCACGGGACCCAGTACTTC. Translation: CASSLLSSSRHGTQYF.

This clonotype came up many times. V is TRBV27 and J is TRBJ1-4; D possibly corresponds to TRBD1 (6 bases). Per the germline V gene, CDR1 is MNHEY and CDR2 is SMNVEV (reference sequence). The CDR3 sequence is 14 residues long. V lost 3 bases, J lost 8 bases, and 13 bases lay in between. DNA of the CDR3: TGTGCCAGCAGTTTTACGGGGGGCAGCGAAAAACTGTTTTTT. It specifies CASSFTGGSEKLFF.

This clonotype has a count of ten or more. The gene calls are TRBV4-1 and TRBJ1-6; D remains unclear. The germline V gene has CDR1 MGHRA and CDR2 YSYEKL. This CDR3 has 15 amino acids. V was cut by 1 base and J by 6 bases, with 10 bases left in between. The CDR3 spells CASSQGELLNSPLHF. The CDR3 bases are TGCGCCAGCAGCCAAGGGGAACTGCTTAATTCACCCCTCCACTTT.